The 6 T cell receptor beta chains in this list originate from one sample, sequenced in a study of T cells in Graves' hyperthyroidism and ophthalmopathy. From RNA transcripts, TCR beta CDR3 regions were amplified. First-round RT-PCR of the TCR CDR3 relied on the HTBI primer set. TCRdb reprocessed the multiplex PCR reads via MiXCR and lists one record per CDR3 protein. The repertoire holds approximately 400,000 distinct CDR3 sequences, with around 14% as singletons. The specimen was blood. Receptors were obtained from a woman younger than 30 with Graves' hyperthyroidism.

In this sample, this clonotype turned up many times. The chain recombines TRBV30 with TRBJ1-4; maybe TRBD1 (5 bases). In germline, CDR1 is GTSNPN, CDR2 SVGIG (reference sequence). CDR3 length equals 13 residues. Between the trimmed V and J ends, which lost 2 bases and 6 bases, there was a span of 10 bases. Here the CDR3 reads CAWSRGGDEKLFF. The DNA for the CDR3 is TGTGCCTGGAGTCGGGGGGGGGATGAAAAACTGTTTTTT.

This chain joins TRBV19 and TRBJ2-7; possibly TRBD1 or TRBD2 for D (5 bases each). Per germline, CDR1 LNHDA and CDR2 SQIVND (reference sequence). This CDR3 is 15 amino acids long. Trimming pared 1 base from V and 2 bases from J, leaving 12 bases between. The DNA for the CDR3 is TGTGCCAGTAGTATAGTCGGGACGACAGCCTACGAGCAGTACTTC. It translates to CASSIVGTTAYEQYF. The full variable domain, completed using reference TRBV19 and TRBJ2-7, is DGGITQSPKYLFRKEGQNVTLSCEQNLNHDAMYWYRQDPGQGLRLIYYSQIVNDFQKGDIAEGYSVSREKKESFPLTVTSAQKNPTAFYLCASSIVGTTAYEQYFGPGTRLTVT.

This clonotype was counted only a few times. This sequence joins TRBV19 and TRBJ1-4; D is perhaps TRBD1 (6 bases). The germline gives CDR1 LNHDA, CDR2 SQIVND (reference sequence). V was shortened by 3 bases and J by 0 bases, with 8 bases between the two germline ends. The CDR3 length is 15 residues. This chain's CDR3 is CASSIGTSTNEKLFF. The CDR3 DNA reads as TGTGCCAGTAGTATCGGGACATCAACTAATGAAAAACTGTTTTTT.

This clonotype was seen at least ten times. The V gene is TRBV12-5, the J gene TRBJ1-1; no firm D call. Trimming shortened V by 1 base and J by 7 bases, and 7 bases separated the two germline ends. Germline loops: CDR1 LGHNT, CDR2 FRNRAP. The CDR3 runs to 12 residues. The CDR3 region has the DNA TGTGCTAGTGGTTTGGGAACACTTGAAGCTTTCTTT. Translation gives CASGLGTLEAFF. Full variable domain (outside the CDR3, taken from reference TRBV12-5 and TRBJ1-1): DARVTQTPRHKVTEMGQEVTMRCQPILGHNTVFWYRQTMMQGLELLAYFRNRAPLDDSGMPKDRFSAEMPDATLATLKIQPSEPRDSAVYFCASGLGTLEAFFGQGTRLTVV.

This clonotype was counted only a few times. The V and J genes are TRBV7-9 and TRBJ2-1; 10 bases map to TRBD1. Germline V gene lookup returns CDR1 SEHNR and CDR2 FQNEAQ (reference sequence). The ends lost 4 bases at V and 12 bases at J; junction bases unmatched: 12. This CDR3 has 15 amino acids. The CDR3 protein is CASSSLGTGERGQFF. The DNA for the CDR3 is TGTGCCAGCAGCTCATTAGGGACAGGGGAACGGGGGCAGTTCTTC.

In this sample, this clonotype turned up many times. J is TRBJ2-5 and V is TRBV5-1; a possible D gene is TRBD2 (5 bases). Trimming removed 4 bases from V and 5 bases from J, with 15 bases in between. The germline V gene encodes CDR1 SGHRS and CDR2 YFSETQ. The CDR3 loop spans 14 amino acids. Here the CDR3 reads CASSDLRGLETQYF. The CDR3 DNA reads TGCGCCAGCAGCGACCTGAGAGGGCTGGAGACCCAGTACTTC.